This T cell receptor (beta chain) is drawn from a study of cytomegalovirus exposure and HLA in healthy donors. Study as a whole: The 95 to 150 validation repertoires and the roughly 670 first-cohort repertoires shared a platform, a later analysis reported. Notes on the study in general: In vitro assays verified that three CMV-associated chains recognized CMV antigens specifically. Reportedly, cytomegalovirus status was diagnosed with high sensitivity and specificity. The investigators catalogued some 150 TCR beta chains as cytomegalovirus-associated.

Regarding this clone: What it binds is unknown.

The V end lost 4 bases, the J end lost 0 bases, and 18 bases lay between the germline ends. Germline CDR1 is MGHRA and CDR2 is YSYEKL. The CDR3 runs to 17 residues. Data came from immunoSEQ multiplex PCR; TCRdb stores just in-frame clones and leaves some out. Counted here are fewer than 70,000 clones, approximately 95% occurring once; the ten biggest clones make up approximately 6%. V usage is TRBV4-1 and J usage is TRBJ1-1; no clear D. The receptor was derived from a woman aged 18-29 years in good health and CMV-seropositive. Material: PBMCs. This CDR3 is CASSLGRVRVMNTEAFF. The DNA of the CDR3 is TGCGCCAGCAGCCTCGGGAGGGTGAGGGTGATGAACACTGAAGCTTTCTTT.